A selection of T cell receptor beta chains follows, all from one sample in a study of T cells in Graves' hyperthyroidism and ophthalmopathy. TCRdb reanalysed the multiplex PCR reads using MiXCR and keeps one entry per CDR3 protein. This table holds approximately 530,000 distinct CDR3 sequences, 20% found once. Sequenced material: blood. Receptor source: a man aged 35-49 years with Graves' ophthalmopathy. The CDR3 runs from the conserved cysteine through the conserved F or W. D genes are given only for firm matches. Size values are once, few and many counts, or a class for expanded clones, and some rows have none.

abundance,v_gene,j_gene,d_gene,CDR3aa,CDR3nt
NA,TRBV6-1,TRBJ1-2,NA,CASSEGGRGSHGYTF,TGTGCCAGCAGTGAAGGGGGCAGGGGAAGCCATGGCTACACCTTC
NA,TRBV7-8,TRBJ1-5,TRBD1,CASSARRDRDQPQHF,TGTGCCAGCAGCGCGCGCCGGGACAGGGATCAGCCCCAGCATTTT
many,TRBV12-3/TRBV12-4,TRBJ1-2,NA,CASTFRRNYGYTF,TGTGCCAGCACCTTCCGCCGTAACTATGGCTACACCTTC
few,TRBV27,TRBJ2-3,TRBD2,CASRWTRSTDTQYF,TGTGCCAGCAGGTGGACTAGAAGTACAGATACGCAGTATTTT
many,TRBV19,TRBJ1-1,TRBD1,CASSTLRQGPNTEAFF,TGTGCCAGTAGTACGCTCCGACAGGGGCCGAACACTGAAGCTTTCTTT
few,TRBV9,TRBJ2-1,TRBD2,CASSERAGMAHEQFF,TGTGCCAGCAGCGAGCGAGCGGGGATGGCGCACGAGCAGTTCTTC
NA,TRBV19,TRBJ2-7,TRBD2,CASRRLAGRSEQYF,TGTGCCAGTAGAAGACTAGCGGGGCGTAGCGAGCAGTACTTC
few,TRBV18,TRBJ1-1,TRBD1,CASSPYRGGAFF,TGTGCCAGCTCACCATACAGGGGGGGGGCTTTCTTT
many,TRBV30,TRBJ1-1,NA,CACFRGRGLQSTEAFF,TGTGCCTGTTTCAGGGGAAGGGGTCTGCAGAGCACTGAAGCTTTCTTT
many,TRBV28,TRBJ1-4,TRBD1,CASSLMFFRTGAKEKLFF,TGTGCCAGCAGTCTCATGTTTTTTCGGACAGGGGCCAAGGAAAAACTGTTTTTT
many,TRBV28,TRBJ2-5,TRBD2,CASSLGGRVQETQYF,TGTGCCAGCAGTTTAGGCGGGAGGGTCCAAGAGACCCAGTACTTC
NA,TRBV5-1,TRBJ2-6,NA,CASVGELSGANVLTF,TGCGCCAGCGTTGGGGAGTTGTCTGGGGCCAACGTCCTGACTTTC
NA,TRBV11-2,TRBJ2-5,NA,CASSLVWASDQETQYF,TGTGCCAGCAGCTTAGTCTGGGCTAGCGATCAAGAGACCCAGTACTTC
many,TRBV2,TRBJ2-1,TRBD2,CASSEIWGGGEQFF,TGTGCCAGCAGTGAAATATGGGGGGGAGGTGAGCAGTTCTTC
few,TRBV7-3,TRBJ2-7,TRBD1,CASSLTAGGLGEQYF,TGTGCCAGCAGCTTAACGGCAGGGGGATTAGGCGAGCAGTACTTC
NA,TRBV24-1,TRBJ1-5,NA,CATSDKDTVNQPQHF,TGTGCCACCAGTGACAAGGACACGGTCAATCAGCCCCAGCATTTT
few,TRBV7-8,TRBJ1-6,NA,CASSLRLEANLYNSPLHF,TGTGCCAGCAGCTTAAGGTTGGAAGCTAACCTTTATAATTCACCCCTCCACTTT
NA,TRBV3-1,TRBJ1-6,NA,CASSQGRGNSPLHF,TGTGCCAGCAGCCAAGGCAGGGGCAATTCACCCCTCCACTTT
NA,TRBV12-3/TRBV12-4,TRBJ1-5,NA,CASRPSGSRVHQPQHF,TGTGCCAGCAGGCCCTCCGGCTCCAGGGTTCATCAGCCCCAGCATTTT
few,TRBV14,TRBJ2-1,NA,CASSQDEGLIGQFF,TGTGCCAGCAGCCAAGATGAAGGGTTAATAGGGCAGTTCTTC
many,TRBV30,TRBJ1-5,NA,CAWRRNQPQHF,TGTGCCTGGCGAAGAAATCAGCCCCAGCATTTT
few,TRBV28,TRBJ1-5,TRBD1,CASTPPGQGQPQHF,TGTGCCAGCACCCCTCCGGGACAGGGACAGCCCCAGCATTTT
few,TRBV6-1,TRBJ1-2,NA,CARGRGGVVNYGYTF,TGTGCCAGGGGCCGGGGGGGCGTTGTTAACTATGGCTACACCTTC
many,TRBV5-1,TRBJ1-1,NA,CASSLATTGWGGTEAFF,TGCGCCAGCAGCTTGGCCACGACAGGCTGGGGGGGAACTGAAGCTTTCTTT
few,TRBV5-1,TRBJ1-4,NA,CASSSGRGSEKLFF,TGCGCCAGCAGCTCCGGGCGGGGGAGTGAAAAACTGTTTTTT
NA,TRBV7-8,TRBJ2-3,TRBD2,CASSLDSGRFTDTQYF,TGTGCCAGCAGCTTAGACAGCGGGAGGTTTACAGATACGCAGTATTTT
many,TRBV7-6,TRBJ2-5,TRBD2,CASSLRGTSGRETQYF,TGTGCCAGCAGCCTCAGAGGGACTAGCGGGAGAGAGACCCAGTACTTC
NA,TRBV12-3/TRBV12-4,TRBJ2-1,NA,CATRGGTHSSYNEQFF,TGTGCCACCCGGGGTGGTACTCATAGCTCCTACAATGAGCAGTTCTTC
NA,TRBV4-1,TRBJ2-4,NA,CASSQGIGGAKNIQYF,TGCGCCAGCAGCCAAGGAATCGGGGGCGCAAAAAACATTCAGTACTTC
NA,TRBV18,TRBJ1-6,NA,CASSMDRNSPLHF,TGTGCCAGCTCAATGGACCGGAATTCACCCCTCCACTTT
many,TRBV5-1,TRBJ2-3,TRBD2,CASSRGSGTSTDTQYF,TGCGCCAGCAGCAGAGGTAGCGGGACTAGCACAGATACGCAGTATTTT
many,TRBV30,TRBJ2-5,TRBD1,CAWSVGTGNAETQYF,TGTGCCTGGAGTGTAGGGACAGGGAATGCGGAGACCCAGTACTTC
many,TRBV4-1,TRBJ1-1,NA,CASSHPGTTEAFF,TGCGCCAGCAGCCATCCCGGGACCACTGAAGCTTTCTTT
few,TRBV20-1,TRBJ2-3,TRBD2,CSATKPTSGTDTQYF,TGCAGTGCTACAAAACCAACTAGCGGCACAGATACGCAGTATTTT
few,TRBV6-1,TRBJ1-1,NA,CASLRIWTEAFF,TGTGCCAGTCTAAGGATTTGGACTGAAGCTTTCTTT